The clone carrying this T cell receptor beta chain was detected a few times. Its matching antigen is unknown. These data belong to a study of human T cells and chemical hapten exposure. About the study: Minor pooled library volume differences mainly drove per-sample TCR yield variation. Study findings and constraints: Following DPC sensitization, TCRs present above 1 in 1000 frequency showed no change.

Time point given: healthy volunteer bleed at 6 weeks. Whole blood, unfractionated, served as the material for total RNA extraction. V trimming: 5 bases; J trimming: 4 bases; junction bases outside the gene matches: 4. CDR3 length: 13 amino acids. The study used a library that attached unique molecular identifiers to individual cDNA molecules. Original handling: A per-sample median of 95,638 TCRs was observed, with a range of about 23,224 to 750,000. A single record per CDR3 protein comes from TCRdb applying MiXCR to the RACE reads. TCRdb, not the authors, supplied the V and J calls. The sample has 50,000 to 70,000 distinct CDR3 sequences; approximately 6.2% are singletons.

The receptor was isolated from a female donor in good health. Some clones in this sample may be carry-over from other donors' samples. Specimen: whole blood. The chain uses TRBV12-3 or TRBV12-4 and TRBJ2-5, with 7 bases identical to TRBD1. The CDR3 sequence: CASSRRTGETQYF. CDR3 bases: TGTGCCAGCAGTCGACGGACAGGAGAGACCCAGTACTTC.